The TCR beta chain described here comes from a study of cytomegalovirus exposure and HLA in healthy donors. V lost 5 bases, J lost 0 bases, and 14 bases lay in between. CDR3 length: 16 residues. Germline CDR1 and CDR2: SEHNR and FQNEAQ (reference sequence). This clone has more than one count but fewer than ten. Primers for the PCR totalled 60 Vbeta and 13 Jbeta. The assay was immunoSEQ multiplex PCR, and TCRdb's table has in-frame clones only and misses some. The sample contains around 130,000 clones, 81% of which appear only once. The sample comprised PBMCs. This sequence was found in a man aged 18 to 30 in good health and CMV-seronegative. The chain combines TRBV7-9 with TRBJ2-1; tentatively, D is TRBD1 (6 bases). For the CDR3, the DNA is TGTGCCAGCAGCGGTCGCAGGGGAAGCTCCTACAATGAGCAGTTCTTC. This codes for CASSGRRGSSYNEQFF. The full variable domain, with the rest looked up from reference TRBV7-9 and TRBJ2-1, is DTGVSQNPRHKITKRGQNVTFRCDPISEHNRLYWYRQTLGQGPEFLTYFQNEAQLEKSRLLSDRFSAERPKGSFSTLEIQRTEQGDSAMYLCASSGRRGSSYNEQFFGPGTRLTVL.